The clone carrying this T cell receptor (beta chain) was seen a few times. The same CDR3 arises from other DNA sequences in this sample as well. This entry belongs to a study of T cell responses to AZD1222 COVID-19 vaccine. The protocol was immunoSEQ multiplex PCR, while the TCRdb copy is restricted to in-frame clones and leaves out a portion. The table has under 200,000 clones, 80% to 95% seen once; the top ten hold roughly 1.6%. The CDR3 spans 15 residues. Trimming took 4 bases from V and 0 from J; bases not matched to a gene: 1. Germline V gene lookup returns CDR1 LGHDT and CDR2 YNNKEL (reference sequence).

Here the sequenced sample was peripheral blood, taken on day 0 of AZD1222 vaccination. The sequence was obtained from an adult in good health. V gene TRBV3-1 (or the pseudogene TRBV3-2) combines with J gene TRBJ2-3; 10 bases map to TRBD2. DNA for the CDR3: TGTGCCAGCAGCCCGACTAGCGGGAGCACAGATACGCAGTATTTT. The encoded protein is CASSPTSGSTDTQYF.